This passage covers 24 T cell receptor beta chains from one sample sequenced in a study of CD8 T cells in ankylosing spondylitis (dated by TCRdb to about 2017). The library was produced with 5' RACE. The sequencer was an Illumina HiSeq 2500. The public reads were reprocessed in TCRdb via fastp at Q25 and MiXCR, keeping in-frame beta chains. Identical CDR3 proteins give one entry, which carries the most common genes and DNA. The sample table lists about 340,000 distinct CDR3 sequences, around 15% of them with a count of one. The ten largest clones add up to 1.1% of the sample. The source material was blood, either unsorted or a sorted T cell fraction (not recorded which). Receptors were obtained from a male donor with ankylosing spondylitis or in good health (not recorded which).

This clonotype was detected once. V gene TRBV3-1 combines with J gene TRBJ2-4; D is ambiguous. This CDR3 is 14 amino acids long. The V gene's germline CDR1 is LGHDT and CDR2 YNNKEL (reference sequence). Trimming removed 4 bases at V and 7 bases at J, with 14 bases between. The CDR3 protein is CASSPAGGVNIQYF. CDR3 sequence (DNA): TGTGCCAGCAGCCCGGCCGGTGGAGTTAACATTCAGTACTTC.

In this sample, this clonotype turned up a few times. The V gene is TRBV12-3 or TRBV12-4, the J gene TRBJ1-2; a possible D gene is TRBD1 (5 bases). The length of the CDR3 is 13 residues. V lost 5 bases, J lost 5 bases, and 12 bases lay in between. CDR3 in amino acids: CASSDGRGYGYTF. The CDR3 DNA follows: TGTGCCAGCAGTGACGGGCGGGGGTATGGCTACACCTTC.

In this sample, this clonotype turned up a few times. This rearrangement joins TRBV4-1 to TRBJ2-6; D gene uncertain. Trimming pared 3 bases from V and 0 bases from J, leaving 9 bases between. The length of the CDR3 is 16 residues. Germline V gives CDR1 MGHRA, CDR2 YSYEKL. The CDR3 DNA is TGCGCCAGCAGCCATCTACTTAGCTCTGGGGCCAACGTCCTGACTTTC. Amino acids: CASSHLLSSGANVLTF.

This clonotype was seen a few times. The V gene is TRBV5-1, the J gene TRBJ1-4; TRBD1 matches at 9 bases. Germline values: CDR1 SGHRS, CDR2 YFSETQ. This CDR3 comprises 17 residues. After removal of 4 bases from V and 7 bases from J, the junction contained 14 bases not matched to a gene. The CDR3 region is CASSLGTGPSWSEKLFF. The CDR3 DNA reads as TGCGCCAGCAGCCTCGGGACAGGGCCATCTTGGAGTGAAAAACTGTTTTTT.

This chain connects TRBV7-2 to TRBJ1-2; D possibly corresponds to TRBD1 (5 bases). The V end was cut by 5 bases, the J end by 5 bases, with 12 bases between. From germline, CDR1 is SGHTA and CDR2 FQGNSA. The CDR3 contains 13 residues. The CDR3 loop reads CASSHDRLYGYTF. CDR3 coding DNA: TGTGCCAGCAGCCACGACAGACTATATGGCTACACCTTC.

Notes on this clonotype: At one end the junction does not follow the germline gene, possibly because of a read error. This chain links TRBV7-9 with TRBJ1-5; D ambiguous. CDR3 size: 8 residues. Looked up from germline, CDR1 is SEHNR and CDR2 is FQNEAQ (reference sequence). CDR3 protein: CAIDKGIF. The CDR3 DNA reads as TGTGCCATCGATAAAGGTATTTTT. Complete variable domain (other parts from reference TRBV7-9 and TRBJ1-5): DTGVSQNPRHKITKRGQNVTFRCDPISEHNRLYWYRQTLGQGPEFLTYFQNEAQLEKSRLLSDRFSAERPKGSFSTLEIQRTEQGDSAMYLCAIDKGIFGDGTRLSIL.

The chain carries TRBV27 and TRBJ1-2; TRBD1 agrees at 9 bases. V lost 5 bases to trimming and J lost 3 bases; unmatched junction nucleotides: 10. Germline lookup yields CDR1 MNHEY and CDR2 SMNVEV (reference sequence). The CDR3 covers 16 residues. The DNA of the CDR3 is TGTGCCAGCAGTAACCGGGACAGGGAGGGGGACTATGGCTACACCTTC. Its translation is CASSNRDREGDYGYTF.

The CDR3 region has the DNA TGTGCCAGCAGCCCCCCTTCCGGACAGGGGGGTACAGATACGCAGTATTTT. Protein: CASSPPSGQGGTDTQYF. This chain uses TRBV4-2 with TRBJ2-3, with 10 bases aligning to TRBD1. Trimming took 4 bases from V and 3 from J; bases not matched to a gene: 10. Germline assignment: CDR1 LGHNA and CDR2 YNFKEQ. The CDR3 is 17 amino acids.

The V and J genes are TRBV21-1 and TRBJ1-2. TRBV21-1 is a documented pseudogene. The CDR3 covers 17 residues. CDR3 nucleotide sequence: TGTGCCAGCAGCAAAGACCCTAGTCCGATGTCCAACTATGGCTACACCTTC. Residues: CASSKDPSPMSNYGYTF.

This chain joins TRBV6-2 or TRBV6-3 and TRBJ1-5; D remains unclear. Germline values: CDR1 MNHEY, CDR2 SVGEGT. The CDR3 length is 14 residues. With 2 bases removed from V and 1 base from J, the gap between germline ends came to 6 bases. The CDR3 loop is CASSYQASNQPQHF. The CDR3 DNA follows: TGTGCCAGCAGTTACCAGGCGAGCAATCAGCCCCAGCATTTT.

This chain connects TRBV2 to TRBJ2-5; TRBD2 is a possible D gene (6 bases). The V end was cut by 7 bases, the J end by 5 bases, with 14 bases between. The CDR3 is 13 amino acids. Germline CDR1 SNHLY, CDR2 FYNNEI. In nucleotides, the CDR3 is TGTGCCAGCACCGGGACGGAGGGGGAGACCCAGTACTTC. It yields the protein CASTGTEGETQYF.

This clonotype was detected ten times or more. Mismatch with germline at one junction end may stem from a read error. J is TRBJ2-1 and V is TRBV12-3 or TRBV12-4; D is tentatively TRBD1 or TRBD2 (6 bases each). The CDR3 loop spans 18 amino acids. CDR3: CASTLLTGAYRVGGEQFF. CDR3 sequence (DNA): TGTGCCAGCACTTTACTCACCGGGGCCTACAGGGTGGGGGGTGAGCAGTTCTTC.

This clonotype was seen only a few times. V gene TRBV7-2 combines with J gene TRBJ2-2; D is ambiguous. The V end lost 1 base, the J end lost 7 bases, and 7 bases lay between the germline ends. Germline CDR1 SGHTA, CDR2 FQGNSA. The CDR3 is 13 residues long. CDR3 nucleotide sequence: TGTGCCAGCAGCTTAGTGTCAGTCGGGGAGCTGTTTTTT. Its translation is CASSLVSVGELFF.

CDR3 in DNA: TGCAGTGCCTCGACTAGCGGGGGGACCCTACGTGAGCAGTACTTC. It codes for CSASTSGGTLREQYF. This sequence joins TRBV20-1 and TRBJ2-7; 13 nucleotides match TRBD2. The junction had 12 bases not matched to a gene; V was cut back by 6 bases and J by 7 bases. This CDR3 is built from 15 residues. Looked up from germline, CDR1 is DFQATT and CDR2 is SNEGSKA (reference sequence).

The CDR3 coding sequence is TGTGCCACCAGCAGAGAATTCGGGGAAGGCTACACCTTC. It yields the protein CATSREFGEGYTF. The genes are TRBV15 and TRBJ1-2; D is unclear. Per the germline V gene, CDR1 is LNHNV and CDR2 is YYDKDF (reference sequence). The CDR3 consists of 13 residues. Trimming cost V 0 bases and J 8 bases, with 10 bases left between them.

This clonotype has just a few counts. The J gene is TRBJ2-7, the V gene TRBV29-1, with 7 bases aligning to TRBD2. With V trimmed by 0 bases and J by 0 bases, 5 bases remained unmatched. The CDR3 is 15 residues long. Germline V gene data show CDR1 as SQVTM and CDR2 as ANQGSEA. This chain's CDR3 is CSVEDTGGSSYEQYF. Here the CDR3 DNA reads TGCAGCGTTGAAGATACAGGCGGGAGCTCCTACGAGCAGTACTTC.

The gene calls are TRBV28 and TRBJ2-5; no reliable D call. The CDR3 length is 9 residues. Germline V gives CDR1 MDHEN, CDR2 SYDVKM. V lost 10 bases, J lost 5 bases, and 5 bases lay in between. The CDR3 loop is CAMGETQYF. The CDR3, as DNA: TGTGCCATGGGGGAGACCCAGTACTTC.

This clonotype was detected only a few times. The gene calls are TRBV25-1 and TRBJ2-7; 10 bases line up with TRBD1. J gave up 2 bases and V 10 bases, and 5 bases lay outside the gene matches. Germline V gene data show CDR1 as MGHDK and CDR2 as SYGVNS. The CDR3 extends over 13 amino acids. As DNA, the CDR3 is TGTGCCACTGGACAGGGGGTAGCCTACGAGCAGTACTTC. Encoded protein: CATGQGVAYEQYF.

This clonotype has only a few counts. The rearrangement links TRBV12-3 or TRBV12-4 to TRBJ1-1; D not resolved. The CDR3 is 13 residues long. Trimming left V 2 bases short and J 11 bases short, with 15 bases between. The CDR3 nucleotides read TGTGCCAGCAGTTTAACTGGGTACCCAAGGGCTTTCTTT. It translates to CASSLTGYPRAFF.

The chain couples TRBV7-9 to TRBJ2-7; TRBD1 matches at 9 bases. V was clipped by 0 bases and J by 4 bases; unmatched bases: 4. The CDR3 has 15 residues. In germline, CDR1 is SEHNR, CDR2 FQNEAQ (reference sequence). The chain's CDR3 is CASSLAGGQGYEQYF. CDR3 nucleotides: TGTGCCAGCAGCTTAGCGGGGGGACAGGGTTACGAGCAGTACTTC. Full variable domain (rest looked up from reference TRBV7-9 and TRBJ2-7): DTGVSQNPRHKITKRGQNVTFRCDPISEHNRLYWYRQTLGQGPEFLTYFQNEAQLEKSRLLSDRFSAERPKGSFSTLEIQRTEQGDSAMYLCASSLAGGQGYEQYFGPGTRLTVT.

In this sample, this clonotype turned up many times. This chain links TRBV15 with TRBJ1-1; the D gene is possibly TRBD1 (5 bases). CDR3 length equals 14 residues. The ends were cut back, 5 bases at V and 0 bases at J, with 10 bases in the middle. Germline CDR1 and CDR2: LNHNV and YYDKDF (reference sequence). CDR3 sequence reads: CATSVPRVNTEAFF. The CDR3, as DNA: TGTGCCACCAGCGTTCCCAGGGTGAACACTGAAGCTTTCTTT.

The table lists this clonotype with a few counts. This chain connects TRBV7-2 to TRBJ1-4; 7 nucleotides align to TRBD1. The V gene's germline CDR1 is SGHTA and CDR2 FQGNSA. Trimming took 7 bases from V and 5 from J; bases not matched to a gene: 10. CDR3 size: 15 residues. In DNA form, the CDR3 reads TGTGCCAGCACCTCCCCCGGGGGACAGAATGAAAAACTGTTTTTT. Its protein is CASTSPGGQNEKLFF. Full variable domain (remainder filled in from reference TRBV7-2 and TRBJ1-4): GAGVSQSPSNKVTEKGKDVELRCDPISGHTALYWYRQSLGQGLEFLIYFQGNSAPDKSGLPSDRFSAERTGGSVSTLTIQRTQQEDSAVYLCASTSPGGQNEKLFFGSGTQLSVL.

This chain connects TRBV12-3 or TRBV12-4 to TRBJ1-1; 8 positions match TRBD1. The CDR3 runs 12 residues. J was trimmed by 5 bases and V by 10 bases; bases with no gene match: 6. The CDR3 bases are TGTGCCATCGACAGGGGAAGGACTGAAGCTTTCTTT. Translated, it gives CAIDRGRTEAFF.

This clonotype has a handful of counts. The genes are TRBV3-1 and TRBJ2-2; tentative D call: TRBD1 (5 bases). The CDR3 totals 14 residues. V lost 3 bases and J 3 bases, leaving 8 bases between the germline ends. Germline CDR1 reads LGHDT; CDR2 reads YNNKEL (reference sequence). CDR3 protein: CASSHSGYTGELFF. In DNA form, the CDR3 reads TGTGCCAGCAGCCATTCAGGGTACACCGGGGAGCTGTTTTTT.